Listed here is a single T cell receptor (beta chain). Under the authors' procedure: Reference gene primer amplification yielded estimated nucleated cell counts. Sequencing used immunoSEQ multiplex PCR; TCRdb keeps in-frame clones, though not all of them. The DNA gave D and trimming, while V, J and clone size come from that table. The data show around 300,000 clones, 85% to 90% seen once. The length of the CDR3 is 11 residues. These data belong to a study of blood T cell repertoires in COVID-19. Across the whole study: COVID-19 samples, acute and convalescent, were from the United States, Italy and Spain.

The sequence was collected from a woman aged 35 to 49 with acute or convalescent COVID-19. This chain uses TRBV1 with TRBJ1-1; no DNA check was done on the table's D call, TRBD1. TRBV1 represents a pseudogene. What was sequenced was peripheral blood. CDR3 coding DNA: TGCACCGGCCAAACAGGGACTGAAGCTTTCTTT. This encodes CTGQTGTEAFF.